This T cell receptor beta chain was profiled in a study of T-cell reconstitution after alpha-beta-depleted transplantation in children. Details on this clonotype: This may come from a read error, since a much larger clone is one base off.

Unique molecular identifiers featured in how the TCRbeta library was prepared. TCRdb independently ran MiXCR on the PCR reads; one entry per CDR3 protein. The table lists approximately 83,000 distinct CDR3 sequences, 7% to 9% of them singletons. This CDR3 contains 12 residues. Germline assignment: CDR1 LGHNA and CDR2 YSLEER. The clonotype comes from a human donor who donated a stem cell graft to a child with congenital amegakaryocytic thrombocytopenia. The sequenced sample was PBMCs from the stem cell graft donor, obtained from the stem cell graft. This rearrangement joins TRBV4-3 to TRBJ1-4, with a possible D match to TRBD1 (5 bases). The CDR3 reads CAAGTYNEKPFF. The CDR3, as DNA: TGCGCCGCAGGGACTTATAACGAAAAACCGTTTTTT.